The 5 T cell receptor beta chains reported below all come from one sample, sequenced in a study of OX40 agonist ivuxolimab in advanced cancers. Produced via immunoSEQ multiplex PCR; TCRdb's table is partial and in-frame only. The sample carries under 85,000 clones, over 85% recorded once. The specimen comprised CD4+ or CD8+ T cells sorted from blood, sampled in a trial of the OX40 agonist ivuxolimab. The receptors here all came from an adult with an advanced solid tumor such as melanoma, head and neck, liver or kidney cancer.

The V and J genes are TRBV13 and TRBJ2-3; 10 bases fit TRBD2. The germline V gene encodes CDR1 PRHDT and CDR2 FYEKMQ (reference sequence). The CDR3 contains 17 residues. Trimming took 0 bases from V and 4 from J; bases not matched to a gene: 7. The CDR3 DNA is TGTGCCAGCAGCTTAGGGGTTAGCGGGAGGTACTCAGATACGCAGTATTTT. Encoded protein: CASSLGVSGRYSDTQYF.

The chain uses TRBV19 and TRBJ2-5, with 10 bases identical to TRBD1. This CDR3 is built from 15 residues. J lost 2 bases, V lost 3 bases, and 3 bases had no gene match. The germline CDR1 and CDR2 sequences are LNHDA and SQIVND (reference sequence). CDR3 sequence (DNA): TGTGCCAGTAGTATGGGACAGGGGAATCAAGAGACCCAGTACTTC. Amino acids: CASSMGQGNQETQYF.

V gene TRBV15 combines with J gene TRBJ2-3, with 14 bases aligning to TRBD2. The CDR3 is made up of 20 amino acids. Germline trimming cut 0 bases from V and 0 bases from J; bases unmatched to any gene: 8. The germline V gene has CDR1 LNHNV and CDR2 YYDKDF (reference sequence). The CDR3 sequence: CATSRDYAGTSGRSTDTQYF. In DNA form, the CDR3 reads TGTGCCACCAGCAGAGACTACGCCGGGACTAGCGGGAGAAGCACAGATACGCAGTATTTT.

CDR3 bases: TGTGCCAGCAGTTCATCCGGGGAAGCTGGAAACACCATATATTTT. Its protein product is CASSSSGEAGNTIYF. The chain couples TRBV27 to TRBJ1-3; D call uncertain. This CDR3 contains 15 residues. Trimming shortened V by 4 bases and J by 2 bases, and 12 bases separated the two germline ends. The germline V gene has CDR1 MNHEY and CDR2 SMNVEV (reference sequence).

The V and J genes are TRBV25-1 and TRBJ1-4; perhaps TRBD1 as D (5 bases). V was pared by 5 bases and J by 7 bases, with 8 bases between. The CDR3 loop spans 12 amino acids. Germline V gives CDR1 MGHDK, CDR2 SYGVNS. This CDR3 is CASSPQGEKLFF. DNA of the CDR3: TGTGCCAGCAGTCCTCAGGGTGAAAAACTGTTTTTT.